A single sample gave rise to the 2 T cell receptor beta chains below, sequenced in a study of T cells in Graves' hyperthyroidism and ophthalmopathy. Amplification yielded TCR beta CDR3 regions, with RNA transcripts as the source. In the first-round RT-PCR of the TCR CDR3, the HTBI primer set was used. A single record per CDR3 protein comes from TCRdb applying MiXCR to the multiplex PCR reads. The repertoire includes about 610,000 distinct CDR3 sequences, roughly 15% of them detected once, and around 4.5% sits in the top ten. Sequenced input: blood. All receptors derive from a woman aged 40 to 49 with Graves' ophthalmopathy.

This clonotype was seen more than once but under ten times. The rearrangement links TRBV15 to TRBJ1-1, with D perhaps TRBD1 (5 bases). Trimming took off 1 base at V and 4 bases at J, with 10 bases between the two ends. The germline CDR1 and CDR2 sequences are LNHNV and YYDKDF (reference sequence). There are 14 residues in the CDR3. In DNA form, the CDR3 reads TGTGCCACCAGCAGAGTGGGGGTTAGCACTGAAGCTTTCTTT. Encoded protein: CATSRVGVSTEAFF.

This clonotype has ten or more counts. This CDR3 is CASNNLGLAGYF. CDR3 DNA sequence: TGTGCCAGCAACAACCTCGGTCTGGCTGGGTACTTC. J is TRBJ2-5 and V is TRBV28, with unresolved D. CDR3 size: 12 residues. Germline lookup yields CDR1 MDHEN and CDR2 SYDVKM. The V and J ends lost 7 bases and 13 bases respectively, with 19 bases between them. The variable domain in full, with the rest retrieved from reference TRBV28 and TRBJ2-5, is DVKVTQSSRYLVKRTGEKVFLECVQDMDHENMFWYRQDPGLGLRLIYFSYDVKMKEKGDIPEGYSVSREKKERFSLILESASTNQTSMYLCASNNLGLAGYFGPGTRLLVL.